The 15 T cell receptor beta chains below were found in one sample sequenced in a study of T-cell memory formation after mild COVID-19 (dated by TCRdb to the early 2020s). Library prep was done by 5' RACE. TCRdb lists the instrument as Illumina NovaSeq 6000. The public reads were reprocessed in TCRdb via fastp at Q25 and MiXCR, keeping in-frame beta chains. Duplicate CDR3 protein sequences are folded into a single record with the most common DNA and genes. Present in this sample are about 320,000 distinct CDR3 sequences, over 11% of which were seen just once. The ten largest clones take up roughly 23% of the sample. The sample taken for sequencing was PBMCs or a T cell subset sorted from them (not recorded which). The receptor source for this set is a man aged 18-30 years who had mild COVID-19 (a few samples of this study predate the infection). The sample titles of this study are shuffled in the database, so cell type and time point are left out; the donor was told from shared clones.

This clonotype turned up a few times. The chain couples TRBV7-2 to TRBJ2-1; 8 bases map to TRBD1. Unmatched junction bases numbered 10, after V lost 1 base and J lost 2 bases. The CDR3 runs 18 residues. Germline-derived CDR1 and CDR2 are SGHTA and FQGNSA. The CDR3: CASSLEGSWDRTYNEQFF. Here the CDR3 DNA reads TGTGCCAGCAGCTTAGAGGGGAGCTGGGACAGGACCTACAATGAGCAGTTCTTC.

The V and J genes are TRBV27 and TRBJ2-5, with a weak D call TRBD1 (6 bases). CDR3 size: 13 residues. The germline V and J ends were trimmed by 6 bases and 5 bases, with 13 bases remaining between them. CDR1 is MNHEY, CDR2 SMNVEV, per germline (reference sequence). CDR3 region: CASRPQGGETQYF. CDR3 DNA: TGTGCCAGCAGGCCACAGGGCGGGGAGACCCAGTACTTC.

The rearrangement joins TRBV7-6 to TRBJ2-5; D perhaps matches TRBD2 (7 bases). Between the trimmed V and J ends, which lost 5 bases and 2 bases, there was a span of 24 bases. Germline V gene sequence: CDR1 SGHVS, CDR2 FNYEAQ. The CDR3 has 18 amino acids. The CDR3 bases are TGTGCCAGCAGCCCAGGAGGCGGGGGCAGCAACTTACAAGAGACCCAGTACTTC. The encoded protein is CASSPGGGGSNLQETQYF.

This clonotype was counted between two and nine times. The V and J genes are TRBV7-6 and TRBJ2-5; D might be TRBD2 (5 bases). The V and J ends lost 1 base and 5 bases respectively, with 11 bases between them. Germline CDR1 SGHVS, CDR2 FNYEAQ. The CDR3 consists of 14 residues. This chain's CDR3 is CASSLVAGGETQYF. CDR3 nucleotide sequence: TGTGCCAGCAGCTTAGTTGCGGGTGGGGAGACCCAGTACTTC.

This clonotype was seen at least ten times. This rearrangement joins TRBV7-8 to TRBJ2-2; 10 nucleotides match TRBD2. V lost 2 bases to trimming and J lost 0 bases; unmatched junction nucleotides: 0. CDR1 and CDR2 (germline): SGHVS, FQNEAQ. The CDR3 totals 16 residues. CDR3 coding DNA: TGTGCCAGCAGCTTAACTAGCGGGGCGAACACCGGGGAGCTGTTTTTT. Translated, it gives CASSLTSGANTGELFF.

The table lists this clonotype with many counts. The chain couples TRBV7-6 to TRBJ2-3, with D maybe TRBD1 (6 bases). The CDR3 is made up of 16 amino acids. V lost 1 base, J lost 5 bases, and 16 bases lay in between. Germline assignment: CDR1 SGHVS and CDR2 FNYEAQ. The CDR3 nucleotides are TGTGCCAGCAGCTTAGAGTTTTGGGGGCCGGGAGATACGCAGTATTTT. This encodes CASSLEFWGPGDTQYF.

The chain links TRBV7-2 to TRBJ2-3; possibly TRBD2 for D (5 bases). Trimming removed 4 bases at V and 1 base at J, with 9 bases between. The CDR3 is 14 amino acids. CDR1 and CDR2 from the germline V gene are SGHTA and FQGNSA. CDR3 coding DNA: TGTGCCAGCAGCTACGGGGTTCGCACAGATACGCAGTATTTT. Encoded protein: CASSYGVRTDTQYF.

Only a few counts were recorded for this clonotype. The chain uses TRBV27 and TRBJ1-4, with 9 bases that match TRBD1. Per germline, CDR1 MNHEY and CDR2 SMNVEV (reference sequence). The CDR3 contains 14 residues. The junction had 7 bases not matched to a gene; V was cut back by 6 bases and J by 8 bases. CDR3 DNA: TGTGCCAGCAGCCCCTGGACAGGGGAAGAAAAACTGTTTTTT. Protein: CASSPWTGEEKLFF.

The gene calls are TRBV3-1 and TRBJ1-1; possible D gene TRBD1, 5 bases. This CDR3 has 14 residues. CDR1 is LGHDT and CDR2 is YNNKEL in the germline V gene (reference sequence). V lost 1 base to trimming and J lost 7 bases, with 13 bases between them. The DNA of the CDR3 is TGTGCCAGCAGCCAAGGGGGACGGGGAAGTGAAGCTTTCTTT. Protein sequence: CASSQGGRGSEAFF. The whole variable domain, remainder taken from reference TRBV3-1 and TRBJ1-1, is DTAVSQTPKYLVTQMGNDKSIKCEQNLGHDTMYWYKQDSKKFLKIMFSYNNKELIINETVPNRFSPKSPDKAHLNLHINSLELGDSAVYFCASSQGGRGSEAFFGQGTRLTVV.

This clonotype was observed a handful of times. J is TRBJ1-4 and V is TRBV10-1; a possible D gene is TRBD1 (6 bases). V was clipped by 6 bases and J by 0 bases, with 8 bases between them. The CDR3 spans 14 residues. In germline, CDR1 is WNHNN, CDR2 SYGVQD (reference sequence). CDR3 coding DNA: TGCGCCAGCAGCGGGACACCAACTAATGAAAAACTGTTTTTT. This codes for CASSGTPTNEKLFF.

This clonotype was counted between two and nine times. The chain is built from TRBV11-2 and TRBJ2-2; either TRBD1 or TRBD2 may fit D (5 bases each). This CDR3 has 15 residues. CDR1 and CDR2 from the germline V gene are SGHAT and FQNNGV. V lost 0 bases, J lost 7 bases, and 12 bases lay in between. The CDR3 DNA sequence: TGTGCCAGCAGCTTAGAAATCAGGGACGTCGGGGAGCTGTTTTTT. Protein product: CASSLEIRDVGELFF. The variable domain in full, completed from reference TRBV11-2 and TRBJ2-2, reads EAGVAQSPRYKIIEKRQSVAFWCNPISGHATLYWYQQILGQGPKLLIQFQNNGVVDDSQLPKDRFSAERLKGVDSTLKIQPAKLEDSAVYLCASSLEIRDVGELFFGEGSRLTVL.

CDR3 in amino acids: CASSQEGMDYNEQFF. CDR3 bases: TGCGCCAGCAGCCAAGAGGGGATGGACTACAATGAGCAGTTCTTC. The chain couples TRBV4-1 to TRBJ2-1, with unresolved D. The CDR3 consists of 15 residues. V dropped 0 bases and J dropped 3 bases, with 9 bases sitting between them. Looked up from germline, CDR1 is MGHRA and CDR2 is YSYEKL.

The chain links TRBV7-2 to TRBJ1-1, with a weak D call TRBD1 (6 bases). The germline V and J ends were trimmed by 5 bases and 1 base, with 14 bases remaining between them. This CDR3 has 15 amino acids. The germline CDR1 and CDR2 sequences are SGHTA and FQGNSA. This CDR3 reads CASSRNRQENTEAFF. The CDR3 coding sequence is TGTGCCAGCAGCCGAAACCGACAGGAGAACACTGAAGCTTTCTTT.

There are a few counts of this clonotype. This chain uses TRBV7-3 with TRBJ2-1, with D unclear. Germline assignment: CDR1 SGHTA and CDR2 FQGTGA. The V end was cut by 2 bases, the J end by 10 bases, with 9 bases between. This CDR3 has 12 residues. The CDR3 sequence: CASSLFPLEQFF. As DNA, the CDR3 is TGTGCCAGCAGCTTATTCCCCCTCGAGCAGTTCTTC.

This clonotype was detected a few times. V is TRBV5-4 and J is TRBJ1-2; D might be TRBD1 (5 bases). V lost 9 bases, J lost 7 bases, and 19 bases lay in between. From germline, CDR1 is SGHNT and CDR2 YYREEE (reference sequence). The CDR3 has 13 residues. CDR3 in DNA: TGTGCCACCCACCCGGGACTTTTGGGTGGCTACACCTTC. This sequence encodes CATHPGLLGGYTF.